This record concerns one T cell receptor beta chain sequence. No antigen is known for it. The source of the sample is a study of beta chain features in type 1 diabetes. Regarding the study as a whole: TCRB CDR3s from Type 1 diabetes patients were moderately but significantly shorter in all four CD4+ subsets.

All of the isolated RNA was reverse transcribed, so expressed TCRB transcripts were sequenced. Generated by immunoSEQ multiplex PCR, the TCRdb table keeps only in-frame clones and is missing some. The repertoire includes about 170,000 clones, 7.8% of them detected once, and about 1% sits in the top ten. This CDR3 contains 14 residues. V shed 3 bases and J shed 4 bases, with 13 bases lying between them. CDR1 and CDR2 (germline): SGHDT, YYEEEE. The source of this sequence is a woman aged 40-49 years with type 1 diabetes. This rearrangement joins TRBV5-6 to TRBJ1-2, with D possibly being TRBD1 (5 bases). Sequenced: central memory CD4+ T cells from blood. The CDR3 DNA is TGTGCCAGCAGCTCCGGGGGAGGAAGCTATGGCTACACCTTC. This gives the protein CASSSGGGSYGYTF.